This T cell receptor (beta chain) derives from a study of blood T cell repertoires in COVID-19. Study background: The cDNA or gDNA used as material had been derived from T cells, B-cell-depleted T cells, or PBMCs.

Methods used by the authors: Nucleated cell counts were estimated from reference gene primer amplification. The data were produced by immunoSEQ multiplex PCR, yet TCRdb's version contains in-frame clones alone and is incomplete. That table gives V, J and clone size, and the DNA gave D and trimming. The table includes 88,000 or so clones, approximately 86% detected once. CDR3 length: 16 residues. CDR1 and CDR2 (germline): LGHNA, YSLEER. V shed 0 bases, J shed 8 bases, and the junction held 10 bases outside the gene matches. The clonotype originates from a man in his fifties or sixties with acute or convalescent COVID-19. The sequenced material came from peripheral blood. The V call is TRBV4-3, the J call TRBJ2-1, with 7 bases aligning to TRBD2. DNA for the CDR3: TGCGCCAGCAGCCAAGAAGCGAGGACTAGACTCCATGAGCAGTTCTTC. This sequence encodes CASSQEARTRLHEQFF.